This is a list of T cell receptor beta chains from one sample in a study of blood T cell repertoires in COVID-19. Generated by immunoSEQ multiplex PCR, the TCRdb table keeps only in-frame clones and is missing some. The data contain around 43,000 clones, around 80% of them seen just once; the ten biggest clones take up 19%. Sample: peripheral blood. These receptors were obtained from a man in his 70s with acute or convalescent COVID-19. The CDR3 runs from the conserved cysteine through the conserved F or W. The D gene is left open where the match is weak. Not every row has a clone size; where given, it reads once, few, many or a size class.

J	D	size	V	CDR3	DNA
TRBJ2-1	TRBD1	-	TRBV11-3	CASSFYRGWGEQFF	TGTGCCAGCAGCTTTTACAGGGGTTGGGGTGAGCAGTTCTTC
TRBJ1-1	-	-	TRBV4-1	CASGRGGTEAFF	TGCGCCAGCGGGCGGGGGGGCACTGAAGCTTTCTTT
TRBJ2-1	TRBD2	once	TRBV3-1/TRBV3-2	CASSRRGGFNEQFF	TGTGCCAGCAGTCGTCGCGGGGGGTTCAATGAGCAGTTCTTC
TRBJ2-7	TRBD2	few	TRBV4-1	CASSQDPTAASGGYEQYF	TGCGCCAGCAGCCAAGATCCTACGGCGGCTAGCGGGGGTTACGAGCAGTACTTC
TRBJ2-3	TRBD2	-	TRBV18	CASSPGLAGGPGGDTQYF	TGTGCCAGCTCACCTGGACTAGCGGGGGGGCCAGGGGGAGATACGCAGTATTTT
TRBJ2-2	TRBD1	-	TRBV4-2	CASSQAPGQGAGELFF	TGTGCCAGCAGCCAAGCCCCGGGACAGGGGGCCGGGGAGCTGTTTTTT
TRBJ2-7	TRBD2	-	TRBV3-1/TRBV3-2	CASSQPSGTSLSYEQYF	TGTGCCAGCAGCCAGCCCTCCGGGACTAGCCTTTCCTACGAGCAGTACTTC
TRBJ2-1	-	once	TRBV14	CASSQQRFRTARRANEQFF	TGTGCCAGCAGCCAACAGAGGTTTAGGACCGCTCGCAGGGCCAATGAGCAGTTCTTC
TRBJ1-1	-	-	TRBV9	CASSVSGDAEAFF	TGTGCCAGCAGCGTAAGCGGGGATGCTGAAGCTTTCTTT
TRBJ1-2	TRBD1	-	TRBV30	CAWSISWDRGRGYTF	TGTGCCTGGAGTATTAGTTGGGACAGGGGTCGTGGCTACACCTTC
TRBJ2-2	-	-	TRBV4-3	CASSQERGEAGELFF	TGCGCCAGCAGCCAAGAGAGAGGGGAGGCCGGGGAGCTGTTTTTT
TRBJ2-3	-	once	TRBV12-1	CASSLPRVQGDTDTQYF	TGTGCCAGCAGCTTGCCCCGGGTCCAAGGGGACACAGATACGCAGTATTTT
TRBJ1-4	-	few	TRBV19	CASSPRGLRGTNEKLFF	TGTGCCAGTAGTCCTCGCGGGCTCCGTGGAACTAATGAAAAACTGTTTTTT
TRBJ2-1	-	-	TRBV7-2	CASSPRAGQSYNEQFF	TGTGCCAGCAGCCCGCGGGCGGGACAGTCCTACAATGAGCAGTTCTTC
TRBJ2-7	TRBD1	few	TRBV30	CAWSSGTGIHEQYF	TGTGCCTGGAGTTCAGGGACAGGGATCCACGAGCAGTACTTC
TRBJ2-3	TRBD1	medium-sized	TRBV6-2/TRBV6-3	CASSYPIGQGAKDTQYF	TGTGCCAGCAGTTACCCTATTGGACAGGGGGCAAAAGATACGCAGTATTTT
TRBJ1-1	-	-	TRBV7-9	CASSSHDTRNTEAFF	TGTGCCAGCAGCTCCCATGACACCCGGAACACTGAAGCTTTCTTT
TRBJ2-7	TRBD1	-	TRBV4-1	CASSFGQDRRTEQYF	TGCGCCAGCAGCTTTGGACAGGACCGCCGAACGGAGCAGTACTTC
TRBJ1-2	-	-	TRBV20-1	CSASADYGYTF	TGCAGTGCTAGTGCGGACTATGGCTACACCTTC
TRBJ1-3	-	few	TRBV9	CASSGAFGLLGGNTIYF	TGTGCCAGCAGCGGCGCCTTTGGACTGCTCGGTGGAAACACCATATATTTT
TRBJ1-1	-	few	TRBV18	CASSQAGQSEAFF	TGTGCCAGCTCTCAGGCGGGGCAGTCTGAAGCTTTCTTT
TRBJ1-6	-	-	TRBV28	CASSFQGPLHF	TGTGCCAGCAGTTTCCAGGGACCCCTCCACTTT
TRBJ1-2	TRBD1	-	TRBV7-8	CASSVRQGRDGYTF	TGTGCCAGCAGCGTACGACAGGGAAGGGATGGCTACACCTTC
TRBJ2-7	TRBD2	once	TRBV3-1/TRBV3-2	CASSVGRGSSYEQYF	TGTGCCAGCAGCGTCGGACGCGGGAGCTCCTACGAGCAGTACTTC
TRBJ2-2	TRBD1	once	TRBV15	CATSRSGTVGGELFF	TGTGCCACCAGCAGATCCGGGACAGTAGGCGGGGAGCTGTTTTTT
TRBJ2-1	TRBD2	-	TRBV5-1	CASSLMASGGYNEQFF	TGCGCCAGCAGCTTGATGGCTAGCGGGGGCTACAATGAGCAGTTCTTC
TRBJ1-1	-	-	TRBV5-1	CASSTGNTEAFF	TGCGCCAGCAGTACAGGTAACACTGAAGCTTTCTTT
TRBJ1-6	TRBD1	few	TRBV3-1/TRBV3-2	CASHRAGGDSPLHF	TGTGCCAGCCACAGGGCAGGGGGCGATTCACCCCTCCACTTT
TRBJ2-1	TRBD2	-	TRBV4-3	CASSQETGLGPYNEQFF	TGCGCCAGCAGCCAAGAAACGGGACTAGGGCCCTACAATGAGCAGTTCTTC
TRBJ1-2	TRBD1	-	TRBV5-1	CASTGTGNGYTF	TGCGCCAGCACCGGGACAGGGAATGGCTACACCTTC
TRBJ1-1	TRBD1	-	TRBV7-6	CASRLAQGTNTEAFF	TGTGCCAGCAGGTTAGCACAGGGGACGAACACTGAAGCTTTCTTT
TRBJ2-5	TRBD2	-	TRBV5-4	CASSRTRSETQYF	TGTGCCAGCAGCCGGACTAGGTCGGAGACCCAGTACTTC
TRBJ1-2	-	-	TRBV4-1	CASSPQTGGYGYTF	TGCGCCAGCAGCCCACAGACAGGAGGCTATGGCTACACCTTC
TRBJ2-1	-	-	TRBV27	CASSFTGSEQFF	TGTGCCAGCAGTTTTACAGGGAGTGAGCAGTTCTTC
TRBJ1-5	TRBD1	-	TRBV28	CASSWTGGNQPQHF	TGTGCCAGCAGCTGGACAGGGGGGAATCAGCCCCAGCATTTT
TRBJ2-5	-	-	TRBV7-9	CASSSHLATESLETQYF	TGTGCCAGCAGCTCCCATCTGGCGACGGAGAGCTTAGAGACCCAGTACTTC
TRBJ2-1	TRBD2	-	TRBV10-2	CASSASGGSYNEQFF	TGCGCCAGCAGTGCTAGCGGGGGAAGCTACAATGAGCAGTTCTTC
TRBJ2-5	-	-	TRBV7-2	CASSLLWGQQETQYF	TGTGCCAGCAGCCTTCTTTGGGGGCAACAAGAGACCCAGTACTTC
TRBJ2-7	-	-	TRBV7-9	CASSFGGGAFF	-
TRBJ2-7	TRBD2	-	TRBV10-3	CAISEGTSGAEQYF	TGTGCCATCAGTGAGGGGACTAGCGGGGCGGAGCAGTACTTC
TRBJ1-1	-	-	TRBV5-5	CASSPRGGAGTEAFF	TGTGCCAGCAGCCCCCGCGGGGGCGCGGGCACTGAAGCTTTCTTT
TRBJ1-3	-	-	TRBV5-1	CASSLDGNTIYF	TGCGCCAGCAGTTTAGATGGAAACACCATATATTTT
TRBJ2-1	TRBD2	-	TRBV2	CASRATSGYNEQFF	TGTGCCAGCAGGGCAACTAGCGGCTACAATGAGCAGTTCTTC
TRBJ1-2	TRBD1	-	TRBV7-9	CASSLGTGGADGYTF	TGTGCCAGCAGCTTAGGGACAGGGGGCGCGGATGGCTACACCTTC
TRBJ2-2	TRBD2	-	TRBV5-1	CASSLTSGEMIGELFF	TGCGCCAGCAGCTTAACTAGCGGGGAGATGATCGGGGAGCTGTTTTTT
TRBJ1-1	TRBD1	-	TRBV5-1	CASSLGTGYSRNTEAFF	TGCGCCAGCAGCTTGGGGACAGGCTATTCCCGGAACACTGAAGCTTTCTTT